The clone carrying this TCR beta chain showed up just a few times. Its target is not known. TCRdb fed the 5' RACE reads into MiXCR, producing one record per CDR3 protein. The data contain more than 350,000 distinct CDR3 sequences, around a tenth of them seen just once; the ten biggest clones take up around 19%. CDR3 length: 16 residues. The V end was cut by 4 bases, the J end by 0 bases, with 14 bases between. Germline V lookup: CDR1 SGHRS, CDR2 YFSETQ. The entry originates in a study of T cells after yellow fever vaccination. Study-level results: CD4 and CD8 compartments shared a small share of clonotypes, likely from convergent recombination. Sorted repertoires could include abundant contaminating clonotypes from bulk cells. The secondary response was weaker but peaked faster, day 5 versus 15. In post-booster samples, most primary-vaccination clones reappeared (just under 98% CD4, approximately 91% CD8).

The rearrangement uses TRBV5-1 and TRBJ2-1; D is tentatively TRBD1 or TRBD2 (5 bases each). The material sequenced was PBMCs, taken on the day of the first yellow fever vaccination. The receptor's source is a man between 18 and 35 years old who received the YFV17D yellow fever vaccine. The CDR3 spells CASSVTVGSSYNEQFF. The DNA of the CDR3 is TGCGCCAGCAGCGTGACAGTGGGGAGCTCCTACAATGAGCAGTTCTTC.